The clone carrying this T cell receptor beta chain was seen a single time. Its target is not known. Germline and junction disagree at one end, which may indicate a read error. Germline V gene data show CDR1 as SNHLY and CDR2 as FYNNEI. This CDR3 contains 13 residues. The data originate from a study of prognosis after radiotherapy for stage I lung cancer. General study points: Differential TRBV and TRBJ gene usage was reported between patients with metastases and patients without them.

Amplification of the TCR beta CDR3 (from genomic DNA) was done by two-round multiplex PCR. Amplification in first-round PCR relied on primers specific to each TRBV and TRBJ gene. TCRdb recomputed calls from the multiplex PCR reads with MiXCR, one row per CDR3 protein. The sample includes approximately 17,000 distinct CDR3 sequences, around 42% of them seen just once. The input for sequencing was PBMCs, taken before or after stereotactic body radiation therapy (not recorded which). This receptor was taken from a donor aged 50 or older with non-small cell lung cancer. The V call is TRBV2, the J call TRBJ2-7; the D is unclear. The CDR3 region is CASRDHTRYEQYF. For the CDR3, the DNA is TGTGCCAGCAGGGACCACACCAGATACGAGCAATACTTC.